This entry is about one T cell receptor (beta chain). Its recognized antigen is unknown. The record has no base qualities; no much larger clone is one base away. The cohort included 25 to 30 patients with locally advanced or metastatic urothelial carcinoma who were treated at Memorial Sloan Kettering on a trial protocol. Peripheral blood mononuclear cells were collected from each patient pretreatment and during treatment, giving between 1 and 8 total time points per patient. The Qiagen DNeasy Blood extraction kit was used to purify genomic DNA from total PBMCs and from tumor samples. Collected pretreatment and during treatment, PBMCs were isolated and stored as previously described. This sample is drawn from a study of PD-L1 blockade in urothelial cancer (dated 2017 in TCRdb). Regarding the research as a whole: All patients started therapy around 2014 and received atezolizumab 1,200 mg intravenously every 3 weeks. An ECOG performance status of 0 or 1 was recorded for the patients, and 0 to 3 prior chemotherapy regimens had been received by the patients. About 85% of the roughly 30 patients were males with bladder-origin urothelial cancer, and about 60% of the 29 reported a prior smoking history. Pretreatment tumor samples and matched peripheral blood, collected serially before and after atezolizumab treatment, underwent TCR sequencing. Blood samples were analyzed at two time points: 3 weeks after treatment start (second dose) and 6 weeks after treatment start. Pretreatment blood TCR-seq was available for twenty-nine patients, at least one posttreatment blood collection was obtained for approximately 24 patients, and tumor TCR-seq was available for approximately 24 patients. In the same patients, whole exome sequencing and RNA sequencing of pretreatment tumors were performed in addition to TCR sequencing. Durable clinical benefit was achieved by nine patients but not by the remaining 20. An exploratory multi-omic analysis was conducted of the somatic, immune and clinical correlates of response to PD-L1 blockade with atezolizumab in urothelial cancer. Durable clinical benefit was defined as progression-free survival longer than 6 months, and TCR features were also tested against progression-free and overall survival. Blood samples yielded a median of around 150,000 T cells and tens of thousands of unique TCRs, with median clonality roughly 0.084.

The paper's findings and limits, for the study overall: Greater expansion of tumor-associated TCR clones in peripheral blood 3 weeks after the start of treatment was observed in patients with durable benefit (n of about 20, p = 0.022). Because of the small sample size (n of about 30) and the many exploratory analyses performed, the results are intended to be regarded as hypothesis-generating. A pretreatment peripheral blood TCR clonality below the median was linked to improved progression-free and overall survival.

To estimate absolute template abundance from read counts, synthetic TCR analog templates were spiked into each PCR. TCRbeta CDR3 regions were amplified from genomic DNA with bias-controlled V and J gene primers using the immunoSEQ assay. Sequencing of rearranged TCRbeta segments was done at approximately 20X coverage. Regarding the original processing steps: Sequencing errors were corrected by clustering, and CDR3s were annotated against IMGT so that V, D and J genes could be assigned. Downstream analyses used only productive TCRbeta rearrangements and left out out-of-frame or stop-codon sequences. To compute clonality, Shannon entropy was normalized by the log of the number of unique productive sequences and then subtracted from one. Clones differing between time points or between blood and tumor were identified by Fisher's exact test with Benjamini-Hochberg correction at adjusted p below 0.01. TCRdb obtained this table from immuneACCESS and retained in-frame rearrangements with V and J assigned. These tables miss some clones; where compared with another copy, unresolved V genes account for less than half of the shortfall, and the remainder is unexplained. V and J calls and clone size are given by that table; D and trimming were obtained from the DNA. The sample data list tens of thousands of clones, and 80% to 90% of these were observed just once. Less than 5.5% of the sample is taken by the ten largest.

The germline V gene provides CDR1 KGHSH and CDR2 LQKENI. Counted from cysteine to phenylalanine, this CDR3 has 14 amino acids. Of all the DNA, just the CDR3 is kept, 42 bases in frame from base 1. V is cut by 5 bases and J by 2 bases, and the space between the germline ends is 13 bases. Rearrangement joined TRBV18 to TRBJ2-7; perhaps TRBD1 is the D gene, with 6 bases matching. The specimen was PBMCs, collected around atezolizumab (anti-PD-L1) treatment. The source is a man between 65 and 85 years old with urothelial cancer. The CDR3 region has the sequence CASSGGRATYEQYF. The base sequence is TGTGCCAGCTCAGGGGGCAGGGCAACCTACGAGCAGTACTTC.